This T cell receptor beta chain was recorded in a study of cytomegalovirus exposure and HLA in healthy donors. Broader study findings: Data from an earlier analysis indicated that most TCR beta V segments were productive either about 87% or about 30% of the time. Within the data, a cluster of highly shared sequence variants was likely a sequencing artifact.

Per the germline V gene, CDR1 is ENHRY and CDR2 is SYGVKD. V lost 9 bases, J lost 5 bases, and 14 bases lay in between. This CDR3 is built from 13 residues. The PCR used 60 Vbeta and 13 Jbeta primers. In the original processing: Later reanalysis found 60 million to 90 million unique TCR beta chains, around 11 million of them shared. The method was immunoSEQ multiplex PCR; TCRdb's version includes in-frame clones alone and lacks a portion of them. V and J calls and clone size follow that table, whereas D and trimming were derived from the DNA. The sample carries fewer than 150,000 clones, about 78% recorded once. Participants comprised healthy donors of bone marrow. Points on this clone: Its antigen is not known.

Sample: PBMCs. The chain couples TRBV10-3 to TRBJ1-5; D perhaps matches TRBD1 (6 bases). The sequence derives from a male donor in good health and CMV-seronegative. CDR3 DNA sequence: TGTGCCATGCACAGGGAGTTAGATCAGCCCCAGCATTTT. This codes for CAMHRELDQPQHF.